This T cell receptor beta chain emerged from a study of a mutant IDH1 vaccine in newly diagnosed glioma. Study-level information: Eight vaccine injections were given to patients in weeks 1, 3, 5, 7, 11, 15, 19 and 23. Beginning 4-6 weeks after radiotherapy alone, or with temozolomide cycles, vaccination took place. The study, taken as a whole, reports: Immune responses induced by the vaccine were seen in less than 95% of patients, spanning multiple MHC alleles. Pseudoprogression appeared unlinked to shifts in leading peripheral T cell clonotypes.

On this clone itself: Its target is unknown.

Assay: immunoSEQ multiplex PCR; the TCRdb copy retains only in-frame clones and omits some. The sample carries about 12,000 clones, roughly 91% recorded once. Time point described: week 5, during vaccination. A 20-mer mutant IDH1 peptide at 300 ug was injected subcutaneously with topical imiquimod. The germline V gene has CDR1 KGHSH and CDR2 LQKENI. Trimming stripped 6 bases from V and 2 bases from J, with 19 bases between. The CDR3 runs to 16 residues. Sample: PBMCs, taken from a glioma patient whose treatment included an IDH1 peptide vaccine. The chain joins TRBV18 to TRBJ1-1, with D maybe TRBD1 (5 bases). The TCR was taken from a woman in her 40s with glioma. Some clones in this sample may be carry-over from other donors' samples. The CDR3 spells CASSPQGGLTNTEAFF. The CDR3, as DNA: TGTGCCAGCTCGCCGCAGGGCGGACTCACTAACACTGAAGCTTTCTTT.